This record covers a single T cell receptor (beta chain). Clones were sequenced by immunoSEQ multiplex PCR, and TCRdb holds only the in-frame ones, with some missing. The profile shows about 220,000 clones, over 80% of them singletons. The CDR3 sequence is 16 residues long. With 2 bases removed from V and 0 bases from J, the gap between germline ends came to 15 bases. CDR1 is GTSNPN, CDR2 SVGIG, per germline (reference sequence). This entry comes from a study of cytomegalovirus exposure and HLA in healthy donors. The sequencing sample was made of PBMCs. The chain is built from TRBV30 and TRBJ2-3; D is unresolved. This receptor was obtained from a woman younger than 45 in good health and CMV-seropositive. The CDR3 loop reads CAWSYSILGSTDTQYF. For the CDR3, the DNA is TGTGCCTGGAGTTATTCCATTCTAGGAAGCACAGATACGCAGTATTTT. Full variable domain (remainder filled in from reference TRBV30 and TRBJ2-3): SQTIHQWPATLVQPVGSPLSLECTVEGTSNPNLYWYRQAAGRGLQLLFYSVGIGQISSEVPQNLSASRPQDRQFILSSKKLLLSDSGFYLCAWSYSILGSTDTQYFGPGTRLTVL.